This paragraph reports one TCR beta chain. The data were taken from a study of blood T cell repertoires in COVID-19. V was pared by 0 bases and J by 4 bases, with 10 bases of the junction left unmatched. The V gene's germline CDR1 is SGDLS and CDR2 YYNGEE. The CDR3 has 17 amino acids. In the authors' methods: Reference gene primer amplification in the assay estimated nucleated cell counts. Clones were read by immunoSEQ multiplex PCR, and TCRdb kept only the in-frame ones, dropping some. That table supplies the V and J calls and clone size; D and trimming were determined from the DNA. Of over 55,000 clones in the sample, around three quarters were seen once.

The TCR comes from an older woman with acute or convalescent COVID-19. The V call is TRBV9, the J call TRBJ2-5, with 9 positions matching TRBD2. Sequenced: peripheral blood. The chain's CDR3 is CASSVEVGTSLRETQYF. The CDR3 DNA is TGTGCCAGCAGCGTAGAAGTCGGGACTAGCCTTCGAGAGACCCAGTACTTC.